Shown below are 27 T cell receptor beta chains from a single sample sequenced in a study of OX40 agonist ivuxolimab in advanced cancers. TCRdb keeps only in-frame clones here, not all; method: immunoSEQ multiplex PCR. The sample consists of about 120,000 clones, roughly nine tenths of them appearing once. The sequences come from CD4+ or CD8+ T cells sorted from blood, collected in a trial of the OX40 agonist ivuxolimab. The receptor source for this set is an adult with an advanced solid tumor such as melanoma, head and neck, liver or kidney cancer.

The rearrangement uses TRBV28 and TRBJ1-4; a possible D gene is TRBD1 (6 bases). Trimming removed 8 bases at V and 8 bases at J, with 12 bases between. The CDR3 totals 12 residues. Germline V gives CDR1 MDHEN, CDR2 SYDVKM. The CDR3 here is CASLGTREKLFF. The CDR3 DNA follows: TGTGCCAGCCTTGGGACACGCGAAAAACTGTTTTTT.

The CDR3: CASSTTQMNTEAFF. Written as DNA, the CDR3 is TGTGCCAGCAGCACCACACAAATGAACACTGAAGCTTTCTTT. J is TRBJ1-1 and V is TRBV6-6, with D unresolved. Trimming left V 6 bases short and J 0 bases short, with 11 bases between. The CDR3 totals 14 residues. In germline, CDR1 is MNHNY, CDR2 SVGAGI (reference sequence).

V is TRBV11-2 and J is TRBJ1-6; possible D gene TRBD1, 5 bases. The CDR3 loop spans 14 amino acids. The V gene lost 1 base and the J gene lost 11 bases, with 12 bases spanning the gap. Germline V CDR1 and CDR2: SGHAT, FQNNGV. The CDR3 protein is CASSLGDMGAPLHF. CDR3 bases: TGTGCCAGCAGCTTAGGTGACATGGGGGCACCCCTCCACTTT.

This clone was observed a single time. CDR3 loop: CASRETTGVTNYGYTF. The CDR3 nucleotides read TGTGCCAGCAGGGAGACGACAGGGGTTACTAACTATGGCTACACCTTC. V and J are TRBV28 and TRBJ1-2; TRBD1 aligns across 8 bases. Trimming cost V 6 bases and J 0 bases; bases outside gene matches: 9. The germline CDR1 and CDR2 sequences are MDHEN and SYDVKM. This CDR3 is 16 amino acids long.

The V gene is TRBV5-4, the J gene TRBJ1-2; TRBD1 matches 7 bases. The CDR3 is made up of 13 amino acids. V lost 4 bases to trimming and J lost 4 bases; unmatched junction nucleotides: 4. CDR1 and CDR2 (germline): SGHNT, YYREEE (reference sequence). The CDR3 region is CASSPQGVYGYTF. Here the CDR3 DNA reads TGTGCCAGCAGCCCTCAGGGGGTCTATGGCTACACCTTC.

This chain links TRBV19 with TRBJ2-7, with D tentatively TRBD1 (5 bases). The V end was cut by 2 bases, the J end by 6 bases, with 8 bases between. Per the germline V gene, CDR1 is LNHDA and CDR2 is SQIVND (reference sequence). The CDR3 runs to 12 residues. The CDR3 protein is CASSIIGAEQYF. The CDR3 DNA is TGTGCCAGTAGTATAATTGGGGCCGAGCAGTACTTC. The full variable domain, completed using reference TRBV19 and TRBJ2-7, is DGGITQSPKYLFRKEGQNVTLSCEQNLNHDAMYWYRQDPGQGLRLIYYSQIVNDFQKGDIAEGYSVSREKKESFPLTVTSAQKNPTAFYLCASSIIGAEQYFGPGTRLTVT.

The chain is built from TRBV2 and TRBJ2-3, with 7 bases lining up with TRBD1. Trimming took 4 bases from V and 14 from J; bases not matched to a gene: 9. Per the germline V gene, CDR1 is SNHLY and CDR2 is FYNNEI. The CDR3 contains 12 residues. CDR3 DNA sequence: TGTGCCAGCAGTGGGACAGGTCCTGAGTGGTATTTT. Translated, it gives CASSGTGPEWYF.

The gene calls are TRBV7-9 and TRBJ2-7; the match to TRBD2 covers 8 bases. There are 15 residues in the CDR3. The ends lost 5 bases at V and 0 bases at J; junction bases unmatched: 6. Per the germline V gene, CDR1 is SEHNR and CDR2 is FQNEAQ (reference sequence). The CDR3 DNA reads TGTGCCAGCAGCCCCCCCACTAGCGGCTCCTACGAGCAGTACTTC. Translated, it gives CASSPPTSGSYEQYF.

The chain uses TRBV14 and TRBJ2-5; 7 nucleotides align to TRBD1. Germline-derived CDR1 and CDR2 are SGHDN and FVKESK. With V trimmed by 4 bases and J by 5 bases, 13 bases remained unmatched. This CDR3 contains 16 residues. DNA for the CDR3: TGTGCCAGCAGCCCCTACCTTGGACAGGACAGGGAGACCCAGTACTTC. Its protein is CASSPYLGQDRETQYF.

The chain has TRBV27 and TRBJ1-3; 7 bases are a match to TRBD1. V dropped 5 bases and J dropped 0; count of bases not matched to a gene: 1. CDR3 length equals 14 residues. CDR1 is MNHEY, CDR2 SMNVEV, per germline (reference sequence). The CDR3 nucleotides are TGTGCCAGCAGTACAGGGGCCTCTGGAAACACCATATATTTT. Translation: CASSTGASGNTIYF.

The chain has TRBV11-2 and TRBJ1-4, with no clear D. The CDR3 spans 14 residues. Trimming removed 5 bases from V and 6 bases from J, with 13 bases in between. Germline CDR1 reads SGHAT; CDR2 reads FQNNGV. The CDR3 loop is CASSPHQFDEKLFF. The CDR3 DNA reads as TGTGCCAGCAGCCCCCATCAGTTTGATGAAAAACTGTTTTTT. The full variable domain, completed using reference TRBV11-2 and TRBJ1-4, is EAGVAQSPRYKIIEKRQSVAFWCNPISGHATLYWYQQILGQGPKLLIQFQNNGVVDDSQLPKDRFSAERLKGVDSTLKIQPAKLEDSAVYLCASSPHQFDEKLFFGSGTQLSVL.

This clone was observed a single time. V is TRBV30 and J is TRBJ1-2; 8 nucleotides align to TRBD1. The length of the CDR3 is 17 residues. Losses at the gene ends were 4 bases for V and 2 bases for J; bases not matched to a gene: 15. The germline CDR1 and CDR2 sequences are GTSNPN and SVGIG (reference sequence). The CDR3 coding sequence is TGTGCCTGGATGAGGGGTAGGACAGGGCGCTACAACTATGGCTACACCTTC. Translated, it gives CAWMRGRTGRYNYGYTF.

The CDR3 spells CASSGDTLGTEAFF. CDR3 in DNA: TGTGCCAGCAGTGGGGACACTTTGGGCACTGAAGCTTTCTTT. The chain employs TRBV6-5 and TRBJ1-1; possible D gene TRBD1, 6 bases. Deletions cut 5 bases from V and 4 bases from J, with 14 bases between. Germline values: CDR1 MNHEY, CDR2 SVGAGI. The CDR3 is made up of 14 amino acids.

The chain carries TRBV7-3 and TRBJ2-1; the D gene is possibly TRBD1 (6 bases). Between the trimmed V and J ends, which lost 5 bases and 6 bases, there was a span of 14 bases. The V gene's germline CDR1 is SGHTA and CDR2 FQGTGA. CDR3 length: 14 amino acids. The CDR3 sequence: CASSQNQGRNEQFF. Here the CDR3 DNA reads TGTGCCAGCAGCCAGAACCAGGGGCGCAATGAGCAGTTCTTC.

This chain links TRBV11-2 with TRBJ2-2; D gene uncertain. CDR3 length: 12 amino acids. V was cut by 1 base and J by 7 bases, with 4 bases left in between. The germline gives CDR1 SGHAT, CDR2 FQNNGV. CDR3 DNA sequence: TGTGCCAGCAGCTTAGTAGGCGGGGAGCTGTTTTTT. It yields the protein CASSLVGGELFF. The whole variable domain, filled in from reference TRBV11-2 and TRBJ2-2, reads EAGVAQSPRYKIIEKRQSVAFWCNPISGHATLYWYQQILGQGPKLLIQFQNNGVVDDSQLPKDRFSAERLKGVDSTLKIQPAKLEDSAVYLCASSLVGGELFFGEGSRLTVL.

The V and J genes are TRBV7-9 and TRBJ2-7; D remains unclear. V was pared by 0 bases and J by 2 bases, with 8 bases between. From germline, CDR1 is SEHNR and CDR2 FQNEAQ (reference sequence). This CDR3 has 14 residues. The DNA of the CDR3 is TGTGCCAGCAGCTTAGCCCAGATAACCTACGAGCAGTACTTC. Its protein is CASSLAQITYEQYF.

The table lists this clone with a count of one. This CDR3 reads CASSPGQLYNEQFF. The CDR3 DNA is TGCGCCAGCAGCCCAGGACAGCTTTACAATGAGCAGTTCTTC. V usage is TRBV4-1 and J usage is TRBJ2-1, with D perhaps matching TRBD1 (6 bases). V gave up 4 bases and J gave up 4 bases, with 11 bases separating them. The germline V gene has CDR1 MGHRA and CDR2 YSYEKL. There are 14 residues in the CDR3.

The gene calls are TRBV28 and TRBJ1-6; D is undetermined. There are 16 residues in the CDR3. Germline V gives CDR1 MDHEN, CDR2 SYDVKM. Trimming removed 10 bases at V and 0 bases at J, with 16 bases between. The CDR3 nucleotides read TGTGCCACCAGAGCGTCGGGGAGCTCCTATAATTCACCCCTCCACTTT. This encodes CATRASGSSYNSPLHF.

The chain carries TRBV4-3 and TRBJ1-2, with D tentatively TRBD1 (5 bases). CDR3 length: 14 residues. The V gene lost 2 bases and the J gene lost 9 bases, with 16 bases spanning the gap. Germline assignment: CDR1 LGHNA and CDR2 YSLEER. CDR3 DNA sequence: TGCGCCAGCAGCCAAACCGGGACCCCTCAGAGCTACACCTTC. This codes for CASSQTGTPQSYTF.

This clone appeared a single time. The chain combines TRBV7-2 with TRBJ2-6, with D uncertain. Trimming cost V 7 bases and J 2 bases, with 6 bases left between them. CDR1 SGHTA and CDR2 FQGNSA come from the germline V gene. The CDR3 is 13 residues long. CDR3 protein: CASIVTGANVLTF. CDR3 nucleotides: TGTGCCAGCATCGTCACTGGGGCCAACGTCCTGACTTTC.

This clone came up a few times. The chain carries TRBV10-2 and TRBJ1-5; D gene unclear. CDR3 length: 15 amino acids. Germline V gene data show CDR1 as WSHSY and CDR2 as SAAADI. Trimming left V 6 bases short and J 5 bases short, with 17 bases between. The CDR3: CASRTASGDHQPQHF. CDR3 sequence (DNA): TGCGCCAGCAGAACGGCATCGGGTGACCATCAGCCCCAGCATTTT.

This clone was recorded only once. Here the CDR3 reads CASSLYVGAGANVLTF. In DNA, the CDR3 is TGTGCCAGCAGTTTATATGTCGGGGCTGGGGCCAACGTCCTGACTTTC. V gene TRBV27 combines with J gene TRBJ2-6; D perhaps matches TRBD2 (5 bases). Germline values: CDR1 MNHEY, CDR2 SMNVEV (reference sequence). The CDR3 consists of 16 residues. The V and J ends lost 1 base and 2 bases respectively, with 9 bases between them.

CDR3 sequence: CASTLGLAGNTDTQYF. The CDR3 region has the DNA TGTGCCAGCACCCTGGGACTAGCGGGGAACACAGATACGCAGTATTTT. The chain is built from TRBV5-8 and TRBJ2-3; TRBD2 agrees at 13 bases. The CDR3 consists of 16 residues. The V and J ends lost 6 bases and 2 bases, in that order; junction bases with no gene match: 6. Germline-derived CDR1 and CDR2 are SGHTS and YDEGEE. The whole variable domain, remainder taken from reference TRBV5-8 and TRBJ2-3, is EAGVTQSPTHLIKTRGQQATLRCSPISGHTSVYWYQQALGLGLQFLLWYDEGEERNRGNFPPRFSGRQFPNYSSELNVNALELEDSALYLCASTLGLAGNTDTQYFGPGTRLTVL.

The rearrangement links TRBV23-1 to TRBJ1-3; D unresolved. TRBV23-1 is identified as an open reading frame with a role that is uncertain. V gave up 1 base and J gave up 3 bases, with 10 bases separating them. The CDR3 totals 15 residues. The CDR3 bases are TGCGCCAGCAGTCAATTTCGCTGCTTTGGAAACACCATATATTTT. Encoded protein: CASSQFRCFGNTIYF.

The V gene is TRBV7-2, the J gene TRBJ1-2; D unclear. CDR1 and CDR2 from the germline V gene are SGHTA and FQGNSA. The CDR3 is 15 residues long. Between the trimmed V and J ends, which lost 5 bases and 2 bases, there was a span of 15 bases. The CDR3: CASSLSYSLNYGYTF. In nucleotides, the CDR3 is TGTGCCAGCAGCCTTAGTTACAGCTTGAACTATGGCTACACCTTC.

V gene TRBV30 combines with J gene TRBJ1-6, with 12 positions matching TRBD1. The V segment lost 4 bases and the J segment 9 bases; nucleotides outside the gene matches: 7. There are 15 residues in the CDR3. Germline V lookup: CDR1 GTSNPN, CDR2 SVGIG (reference sequence). CDR3 sequence: CAWTTGQGAASPLHF. The CDR3 nucleotides read TGTGCCTGGACAACGGGACAGGGGGCTGCTTCACCCCTCCACTTT.

This sequence joins TRBV6-6 and TRBJ2-3; D uncertain. CDR1 is MNHNY and CDR2 is SVGAGI in the germline V gene (reference sequence). The CDR3 runs to 11 residues. Trimming removed 4 bases at V and 6 bases at J, with 5 bases between. CDR3: CASSSLDTQYF. CDR3 bases: TGTGCCAGCAGTTCTCTCGATACGCAGTATTTT.